The present T cell receptor beta chain was sequenced within a study of blood T cell repertoires in COVID-19. Across the whole study: Whether acute or convalescent, the COVID-19 samples came from the United States, Italy and Spain. PBMCs, B-cell-depleted T cells, or T cells provided the cDNA or gDNA that made up the material.

As processed by the authors: Amplifying reference gene primers gave estimates of nucleated cell counts. Using immunoSEQ multiplex PCR, the repertoire was profiled, and TCRdb retains in-frame clones only, with some absent. V and J calls and clone size come straight from that table; D and trimming were deduced from the DNA. The data show around 300,000 clones, with 85% seen just once and more than 10% held by the top ten. V lost 5 bases, J lost 0 bases, and 10 bases lay in between. The germline V gene encodes CDR1 MNHEY and CDR2 SVGAGI. The CDR3 covers 14 residues. The TCR comes from a human donor in a cohort sampled during active COVID-19. This rearrangement joins TRBV6-5 to TRBJ1-2; D uncertain. Sequencing used peripheral blood. Here the CDR3 DNA reads TGTGCCAGCAGTCTAACAGCCACTAACTATGGCTACACCTTC. Translating gives CASSLTATNYGYTF.